These T cell receptor beta chains were read from a single sample in a study of blood T cell repertoires in COVID-19. Libraries were prepared by immunoSEQ multiplex PCR; TCRdb keeps only in-frame clonotypes and omits some of them. The sample carries about 190,000 clones, roughly 80% recorded once. Sequenced: peripheral blood. The receptors here all came from a man in his sixties with acute or convalescent COVID-19. Both conserved end residues are part of each CDR3. Each record gives: D gene, V gene, J gene, clone size, CDR3 DNA, CDR3 protein. A D gene is named only where the DNA matches it firmly. Some rows mark clone size as missing; the rest say once, few, many or name a class of expanded clone.

-,TRBV24-1,TRBJ1-5,-,TGTGCCACCAGTGATAATCAGGGAAGCAATCAGCCCCAGCATTTT,CATSDNQGSNQPQHF
TRBD2,TRBV7-9,TRBJ2-7,-,TGTGCCAGCAGCTTAGCGCAGGGACTAGCGGGGAGCGAGCAGTACTTC,CASSLAQGLAGSEQYF
-,TRBV15,TRBJ1-1,-,TGTGCCACCAGCAGAGATCCCAGGGAAGCTTTCTTT,CATSRDPREAFF
TRBD2,TRBV4-1,TRBJ2-3,-,TGCGCCAGCAGCCAAGGGACTAGATCAGGTACGCAGTATTTT,CASSQGTRSGTQYF
-,TRBV6-4,TRBJ2-2,-,TGTGCCAGCAGTGTCGAGACGGGGAACACCGGGGAGCTGTTTTTT,CASSVETGNTGELFF
TRBD2,TRBV30,TRBJ2-1,-,TGTGCCTGGAGTGGACTAGCGGGCTCCTACAATGAGCAGTTCTTC,CAWSGLAGSYNEQFF
-,TRBV5-1,TRBJ2-1,-,TGCGCCAGCAGCCCCCGGGGTAGCGGTACCTACAATGAGCAGTTCTTC,CASSPRGSGTYNEQFF
-,TRBV6-5,TRBJ1-2,-,TGTGCCAGCAGTTACGGCGGAACTGGCTACACCTTC,CASSYGGTGYTF
TRBD2,TRBV3-1/TRBV3-2,TRBJ2-3,-,TGTGCCAGCAGCCAAAGACTAGCGGGGTTCACAGATACGCAGTATTTT,CASSQRLAGFTDTQYF
TRBD1,TRBV4-1,TRBJ2-7,-,TGCGCCAGCAGCCCCCTGGGACAGGGGAACAGGTACGAGCAGTACTTC,CASSPLGQGNRYEQYF
TRBD1,TRBV30,TRBJ1-4,-,TGTGCCTGGAATAGACCCGGGACAGGCGAAAAACTGTTTTTT,CAWNRPGTGEKLFF
-,TRBV6-6,TRBJ1-3,-,TGTGCCAGCAGTTACTTAGCGCCTGGAAACACCATATATTTT,CASSYLAPGNTIYF
TRBD1,TRBV18,TRBJ1-1,-,TGTGCCAGCTCACCACCAAGGGGGCTAAAGAACACTGAAGCTTTCTTT,CASSPPRGLKNTEAFF
-,TRBV18,TRBJ1-4,-,TGTGCCAGCTCACCCGCGGCGATGGAACTGTTTTTT,CASSPAAMELFF
TRBD2,TRBV24-1,TRBJ2-1,few,TGTGCCACCAGTGATGTCCGCGGGAGCAGCACATCCTACAATGAGCAGTTCTTC,CATSDVRGSSTSYNEQFF
-,TRBV5-8,TRBJ2-3,-,TGTGCCAGCAGCGCCCTGCTTGCCGCCCTAAGCACAGATACGCAGTATTTT,CASSALLAALSTDTQYF
TRBD1,TRBV2,TRBJ1-1,-,TGTGCCAGCCGGGACAGGGGGTACACTGAAGCTTTCTTT,CASRDRGYTEAFF
-,TRBV3-1/TRBV3-2,TRBJ1-5,-,TGTGCCAGCAGCCCGAGGCGGGGGCTTGGGCAGCCCCAGCATTTT,CASSPRRGLGQPQHF
-,TRBV7-9,TRBJ1-1,-,TGTGCCAGCAGCTTAGAATCGTACGGGGTTTACTTT,CASSLESYGVYF
TRBD2,TRBV5-4,TRBJ2-5,-,TGTGCCAGCAGCTTGGGGCTAGCGGGGGGATTCGCGCAAGAGACCCAGTACTTC,CASSLGLAGGFAQETQYF
TRBD1,TRBV6-5,TRBJ1-5,-,TGTGCCAGCACGGACAGGGGCAATCAGCCCCAGCATTTT,CASTDRGNQPQHF
TRBD1,TRBV3-1/TRBV3-2,TRBJ2-5,-,TGTGCCAGCAGCCAAGATCTGCAGGGGGCGAGGGAGACCCAGTACTTC,CASSQDLQGARETQYF